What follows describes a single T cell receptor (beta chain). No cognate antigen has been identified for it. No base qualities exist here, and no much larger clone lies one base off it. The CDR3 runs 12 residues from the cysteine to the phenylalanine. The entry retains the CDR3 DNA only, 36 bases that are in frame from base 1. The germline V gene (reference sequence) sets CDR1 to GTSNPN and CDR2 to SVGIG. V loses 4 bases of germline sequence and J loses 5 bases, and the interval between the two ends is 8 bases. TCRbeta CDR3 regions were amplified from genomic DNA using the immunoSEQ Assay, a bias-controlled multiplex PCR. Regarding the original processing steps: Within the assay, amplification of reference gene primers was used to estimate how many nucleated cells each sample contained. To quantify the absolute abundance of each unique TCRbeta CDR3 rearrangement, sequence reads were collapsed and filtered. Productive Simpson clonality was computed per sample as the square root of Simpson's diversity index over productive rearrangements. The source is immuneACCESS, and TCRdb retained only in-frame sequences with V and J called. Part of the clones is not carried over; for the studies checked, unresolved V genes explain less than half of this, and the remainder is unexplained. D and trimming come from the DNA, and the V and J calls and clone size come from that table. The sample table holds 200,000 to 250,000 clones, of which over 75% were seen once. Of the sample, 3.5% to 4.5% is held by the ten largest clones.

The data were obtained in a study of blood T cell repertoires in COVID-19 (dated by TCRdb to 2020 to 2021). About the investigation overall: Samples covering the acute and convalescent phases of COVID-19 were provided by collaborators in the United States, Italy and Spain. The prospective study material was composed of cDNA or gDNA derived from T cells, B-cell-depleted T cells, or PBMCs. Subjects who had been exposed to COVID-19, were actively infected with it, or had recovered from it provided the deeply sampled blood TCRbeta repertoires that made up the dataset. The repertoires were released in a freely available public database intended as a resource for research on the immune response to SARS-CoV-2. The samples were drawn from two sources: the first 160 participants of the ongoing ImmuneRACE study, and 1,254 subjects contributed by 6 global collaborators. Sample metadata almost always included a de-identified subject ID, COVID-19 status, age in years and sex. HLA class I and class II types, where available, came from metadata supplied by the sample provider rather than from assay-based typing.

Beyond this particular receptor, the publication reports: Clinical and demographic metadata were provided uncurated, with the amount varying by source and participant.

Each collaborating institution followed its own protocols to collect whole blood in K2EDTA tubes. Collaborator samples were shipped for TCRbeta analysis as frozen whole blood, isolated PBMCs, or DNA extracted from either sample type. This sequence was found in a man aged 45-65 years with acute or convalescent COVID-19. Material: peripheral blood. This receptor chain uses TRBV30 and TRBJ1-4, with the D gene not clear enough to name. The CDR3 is CAWNRRNEKLFF. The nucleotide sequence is TGTGCCTGGAACAGAAGGAATGAAAAACTGTTTTTT.